The 18 T cell receptor beta chains in this list originate from one sample, sequenced in a study of blood T cell repertoires in COVID-19. This table comes from immunoSEQ multiplex PCR, and its TCRdb copy is limited to in-frame clones, with some not included. The table lists a few hundred thousand clones, more than 75% of them singletons, with approximately 7.8% in the top ten. The sequencing input was peripheral blood. Receptor source: a woman in her forties or fifties who had recovered from COVID-19.

This clone was counted a few times. The chain combines TRBV3-1 (or the pseudogene TRBV3-2) with TRBJ1-4; no firm D call. Germline V gives CDR1 LGHDT, CDR2 YNNKEL (reference sequence). Trimming cost V 1 base and J 8 bases, with 8 bases left between them. There are 13 residues in the CDR3. The CDR3, as DNA: TGTGCCAGCAGCCAAGGTCGCGGGGAAAAACTGTTTTTT. It specifies CASSQGRGEKLFF.

The chain links TRBV4-3 to TRBJ2-5; maybe TRBD2 (7 bases). CDR3 size: 15 residues. Trimming shortened V by 1 base and J by 5 bases, and 14 bases separated the two germline ends. CDR1 and CDR2 from the germline V gene are LGHNA and YSLEER. As DNA, the CDR3 is TGCGCCAGCAGCCAAGGAGGAGGGAGGGGGGAGACCCAGTACTTC. Protein product: CASSQGGGRGETQYF.

This clone was seen only once. V usage is TRBV3-1 (or the pseudogene TRBV3-2) and J usage is TRBJ2-1, with a weak D call TRBD1 (5 bases). Germline V gene sequence: CDR1 LGHDT, CDR2 YNNKEL (reference sequence). This CDR3 is 16 amino acids long. V shed 11 bases and J shed 0 bases, with 20 bases lying between them. In DNA, the CDR3 is TGTGCCGGCCCCGTTGAAGGGGTTCCCTCCTACAATGAGCAGTTCTTC. Protein product: CAGPVEGVPSYNEQFF.

This clone was observed a handful of times. J is TRBJ2-1 and V is TRBV2; 10 bases are a match to TRBD2. V lost 5 bases and J lost 7; bases outside the gene matches: 11. CDR3 length: 16 amino acids. Germline lookup yields CDR1 SNHLY and CDR2 FYNNEI. The CDR3 sequence is CASSPSIAGGNNEQFF. The CDR3 DNA follows: TGTGCCAGCAGTCCTTCAATAGCGGGAGGTAATAATGAGCAGTTCTTC.

This sequence joins TRBV7-9 and TRBJ1-6, with a possible D match to TRBD1 (6 bases). CDR1 is SEHNR and CDR2 is FQNEAQ in the germline V gene (reference sequence). The V gene lost 2 bases and the J gene lost 7 bases, with 9 bases spanning the gap. CDR3 length: 14 residues. The CDR3 protein is CASSLSQGNSPLHF. In DNA form, the CDR3 reads TGTGCCAGCAGCTTAAGTCAGGGGAATTCACCCCTCCACTTT.

The chain couples TRBV4-2 to TRBJ2-3; the match to TRBD2 covers 7 bases. V lost 2 bases and J lost 4; bases outside the gene matches: 9. CDR3 length equals 16 residues. In germline, CDR1 is LGHNA, CDR2 YNFKEQ. CDR3 nucleotide sequence: TGTGCCAGCAGCCAAAGGGCTGGCGGGAGACCAGATACGCAGTATTTT. It specifies CASSQRAGGRPDTQYF.

In its sample, this clone was seen a few times. The gene calls are TRBV11-2 and TRBJ2-7; 7 bases fit TRBD1. This CDR3 spans 15 amino acids. The J segment lost 2 bases and the V segment lost 6 bases, leaving 10 bases of the junction unmatched. CDR1 is SGHAT and CDR2 is FQNNGV in the germline V gene. CDR3 loop: CASSRGLGTAYEQYF. CDR3 coding DNA: TGTGCCAGCAGTAGAGGCCTCGGGACAGCCTACGAGCAGTACTTC.

The J gene is TRBJ1-1, the V gene TRBV7-9; D is unresolved. Trimming stripped 5 bases from V and 13 bases from J, with 14 bases between. CDR3 size: 11 residues. Looked up from germline, CDR1 is SEHNR and CDR2 is FQNEAQ (reference sequence). CDR3 residues: CASSPGLGGFF. In DNA, the CDR3 is TGTGCCAGCAGCCCCGGACTTGGAGGTTTCTTT.

The chain joins TRBV7-9 to TRBJ1-3; the D gene is possibly TRBD1 (6 bases). Trimming removed 5 bases from V and 2 bases from J, with 10 bases in between. The length of the CDR3 is 14 residues. The germline V gene has CDR1 SEHNR and CDR2 FQNEAQ (reference sequence). The CDR3 loop is CASSMGGPGNTIYF. In DNA form, the CDR3 reads TGTGCCAGCAGCATGGGGGGGCCTGGAAACACCATATATTTT.

The rearrangement uses TRBV6-2 or TRBV6-3 and TRBJ2-7; possible D gene TRBD1, 6 bases. This CDR3 has 18 amino acids. Trimming took off 3 bases at V and 1 base at J, with 22 bases between the two ends. CDR1 is MNHEY and CDR2 is SVGEGT in the germline V gene. The CDR3 sequence is CASSYPPWTQGSSYEQYF. DNA for the CDR3: TGTGCCAGCAGTTATCCCCCTTGGACACAGGGTTCTTCCTACGAGCAGTACTTC.

This sequence joins TRBV24-1 and TRBJ2-5; 11 nucleotides line up with TRBD2. V was pared by 7 bases and J by 0 bases, with 3 bases of the junction left unmatched. The CDR3 length is 15 residues. The germline gives CDR1 KGHDR, CDR2 SFDVKD. CDR3 sequence (DNA): TGTGCCACCAGCCCACTAGCGGGGGACCAAGAGACCCAGTACTTC. Translated, it gives CATSPLAGDQETQYF.

This chain uses TRBV29-1 with TRBJ1-3, with 11 bases matching TRBD1. This CDR3 is built from 14 residues. CDR1 is SQVTM and CDR2 is ANQGSEA in the germline V gene. J gave up 3 bases and V 7 bases, and 5 bases lay outside the gene matches. Here the CDR3 DNA reads TGCAGCGCGTGGACAGGGGGCTTTGGAAACACCATATATTTT. Protein product: CSAWTGGFGNTIYF.

This chain uses TRBV29-1 with TRBJ2-2, with 9 bases aligning to TRBD2. Germline values: CDR1 SQVTM, CDR2 ANQGSEA. The CDR3 length is 14 residues. The V and J ends lost 4 bases and 1 base, in that order; junction bases with no gene match: 1. As DNA, the CDR3 is TGCAGCGTTGGAGCGGGAGGGAACACCGGGGAGCTGTTTTTT. It translates to CSVGAGGNTGELFF.

There are a few counts of this clone. This rearrangement joins TRBV5-4 to TRBJ1-2; 9 bases are a match to TRBD1. Looked up from germline, CDR1 is SGHNT and CDR2 is YYREEE (reference sequence). Trimming took 3 bases from V and 5 from J; bases not matched to a gene: 11. The CDR3 extends over 16 amino acids. Here the CDR3 reads CASSSGTGQGWYGYTF. CDR3 in DNA: TGTGCCAGCAGCTCCGGGACAGGGCAGGGATGGTATGGCTACACCTTC.

This rearrangement joins TRBV2 to TRBJ2-1; the D gene is possibly TRBD2 (5 bases). The CDR3 is made up of 16 amino acids. Trimming took off 5 bases at V and 4 bases at J, with 18 bases between the two ends. Germline loops: CDR1 SNHLY, CDR2 FYNNEI. CDR3 protein: CASSYDLKREYNEQFF. CDR3 DNA: TGTGCCAGCAGTTATGACCTCAAACGGGAATACAATGAGCAGTTCTTC. The whole variable domain, filled in from reference TRBV2 and TRBJ2-1, reads EPEVTQTPSHQVTQMGQEVILRCVPISNHLYFYWYRQILGQKVEFLVSFYNNEISEKSEIFDDQFSVERPDGSNFTLKIRSTKLEDSAMYFCASSYDLKREYNEQFFGPGTRLTVL.

The rearrangement joins TRBV6-5 to TRBJ2-1; 12 bases agree with TRBD2. The germline gives CDR1 MNHEY, CDR2 SVGAGI. Trimming at V came to 0 bases and at J to 10 bases, leaving 7 bases not matched to a gene. This CDR3 has 16 amino acids. The CDR3 DNA is TGTGCCAGCAGTTACTCTCTAGCGGGGGGGCCAGGGGAGCAGTTCTTC. Translation: CASSYSLAGGPGEQFF.

This chain links TRBV25-1 with TRBJ1-1; 7 bases align to TRBD1. J lost 1 base, V lost 7 bases, and 6 bases had no gene match. The CDR3 totals 14 residues. Germline CDR1 and CDR2: MGHDK and SYGVNS. For the CDR3, the DNA is TGTGCCAGCACCCATCGACAGGGGAACACTGAAGCTTTCTTT. Amino acids: CASTHRQGNTEAFF.

The chain recombines TRBV9 with TRBJ1-4; D uncertain. Germline CDR1 and CDR2: SGDLS and YYNGEE. The CDR3 is made up of 14 amino acids. V was clipped by 4 bases and J by 0 bases, with 7 bases between them. The CDR3 protein is CASSSPATNEKLFF. The DNA for the CDR3 is TGTGCCAGCAGCTCGCCGGCAACTAATGAAAAACTGTTTTTT. The entire variable domain, with the rest obtained from reference TRBV9 and TRBJ1-4, is as follows: DSGVTQTPKHLITATGQRVTLRCSPRSGDLSVYWYQQSLDQGLQFLIQYYNGEERAKGNILERFSAQQFPDLHSELNLSSLELGDSALYFCASSSPATNEKLFFGSGTQLSVL.